The 6 T cell receptor beta chains presented below share a single source sample, sequenced in a study of blood T cell repertoires in COVID-19. Only in-frame clones appear in the TCRdb table, and some are missing; sequencing was by immunoSEQ multiplex PCR. The table records roughly 230,000 clones, around 82% of them present only once. The sample was PBMCs or T cells enriched from blood (not recorded which). The receptors originated from a man aged 45-60 years who had recovered from COVID-19.

The V gene is TRBV12-3 or TRBV12-4, the J gene TRBJ2-2; possibly TRBD2 for D (5 bases). Trimming removed 6 bases from V and 13 bases from J, with 18 bases in between. The CDR3 consists of 13 residues. CDR3 in DNA: TGTGCCAGCAGCCCCGTACAGCCGGCGGGGCTGTTTTTT. Its protein product is CASSPVQPAGLFF.

The count of this clone is one. V is TRBV5-7 and J is TRBJ2-5; 7 nucleotides line up with TRBD1. TRBV5-7 is sorted into the ORF group, with uncertain function. J gave up 14 bases and V 0 bases, and 10 bases lay outside the gene matches. The CDR3 loop spans 13 amino acids. The CDR3: CASSLAPGGARYF. CDR3 nucleotides: TGTGCCAGCAGCTTGGCCCCAGGGGGTGCGCGCTACTTC.

J is TRBJ1-6 and V is TRBV6-5; D possibly corresponds to TRBD1 (5 bases). The CDR3 loop spans 14 amino acids. Germline CDR1 MNHEY, CDR2 SVGAGI. V was trimmed by 2 bases and J by 7 bases, leaving 9 bases between them. In DNA form, the CDR3 reads TGTGCCAGCAGTTACCTCAGGGAAAATTCACCCCTCCACTTT. This codes for CASSYLRENSPLHF.

The CDR3 loop is CASSGSSDEQYF. The CDR3, as DNA: TGTGCCAGCTCTGGGTCTAGCGACGAGCAGTACTTC. The chain employs TRBV18 and TRBJ2-7, with a possible D match to TRBD2 (6 bases). This CDR3 region has 12 residues. Germline V CDR1 and CDR2: KGHSH, LQKENI. V was cut by 6 bases and J by 5 bases, with 11 bases left in between.

The V and J genes are TRBV6-5 and TRBJ2-2; 7 bases align to TRBD1. Germline V CDR1 and CDR2: MNHEY, SVGAGI. The CDR3 consists of 15 residues. J gave up 1 base and V 4 bases, and 3 bases lay outside the gene matches. The CDR3 protein is CASSSRQGNTGELFF. The DNA for the CDR3 is TGTGCCAGCAGTTCGAGACAGGGGAACACCGGGGAGCTGTTTTTT.

The J gene is TRBJ2-1, the V gene TRBV29-1; D is undetermined. This CDR3 contains 14 residues. V was shortened by 2 bases and J by 0 bases, with 8 bases between the two germline ends. Germline loops: CDR1 SQVTM, CDR2 ANQGSEA. CDR3 nucleotides: TGCAGCGTTGAAAAACATTTCTCCTACAATGAGCAGTTCTTC. Protein sequence: CSVEKHFSYNEQFF.